These 20 T cell receptor beta chains share one sample of origin, sequenced in a study of cytomegalovirus exposure and HLA in healthy donors. Use of 60 Vbeta and 13 Jbeta primers characterized the PCR. Profiled with immunoSEQ multiplex PCR; TCRdb holds only in-frame clones, not every one. Of 100,000 to 150,000 clones in the sample, roughly 82% were seen once. The sample consisted of PBMCs. These receptors were collected from a man aged 18 to 35 in good health and CMV-seropositive.

For the CDR3, the DNA is TGTGCCAGCAGCTCCCCCGACAGGGGCGGAGAAAAACTGTTTTTT. Encoded protein: CASSSPDRGGEKLFF. The rearrangement links TRBV7-8 to TRBJ1-4; 8 bases line up with TRBD1. CDR1 is SGHVS and CDR2 is FQNEAQ in the germline V gene. CDR3 length equals 15 residues. J was trimmed by 8 bases and V by 4 bases; bases with no gene match: 9.

This clone was picked up one time. The rearrangement links TRBV4-2 to TRBJ2-5; the match to TRBD2 covers 11 bases. The V gene end was trimmed by 1 base and the J gene end by 5 bases; junction bases not matched to a gene: 9. Germline assignment: CDR1 LGHNA and CDR2 YNFKEQ. The CDR3 sequence is 17 residues long. This CDR3 reads CASSQAELAGAEETQYF. CDR3 coding DNA: TGTGCCAGCAGCCAAGCTGAACTAGCGGGAGCTGAGGAGACCCAGTACTTC.

The chain joins TRBV10-1 to TRBJ1-3; weak D call: TRBD1 (5 bases). The V end lost 3 bases, the J end lost 0 bases, and 12 bases lay between the germline ends. CDR1 is WNHNN, CDR2 SYGVQD, per germline (reference sequence). The length of the CDR3 is 16 residues. The CDR3 coding sequence is TGCGCCAGCAGTGACCGGACATTGAGCTCTGGAAACACCATATATTTT. Amino acid sequence: CASSDRTLSSGNTIYF.

The chain couples TRBV5-1 to TRBJ2-2, with 11 bases aligning to TRBD2. V dropped 2 bases and J dropped 5; count of bases not matched to a gene: 8. The CDR3 loop spans 17 amino acids. CDR1 SGHRS and CDR2 YFSETQ come from the germline V gene. Written as DNA, the CDR3 is TGCGCCAGCAGCTTTTTAGCGGGAGGGCCCATGACCGGGGAGCTGTTTTTT. Translating gives CASSFLAGGPMTGELFF.

This chain links TRBV18 with TRBJ1-2, with 10 nucleotides matching TRBD1. The CDR3 runs 14 residues. V shed 3 bases and J 7 bases; nucleotides not matched to a gene: 5. Germline CDR1 is KGHSH and CDR2 is LQKENI. Here the CDR3 reads CASSPGQGPFGYTF. The CDR3 nucleotides are TGTGCCAGCTCACCGGGACAGGGGCCGTTTGGCTACACCTTC.

This clone was picked up a small number of times. One end of the junction does not line up with germline, which may come from a read error. This chain links TRBV25-1 with TRBJ1-1; tentatively, D is TRBD1 (5 bases). There are 11 residues in the CDR3. Germline values: CDR1 MGHDK, CDR2 SYGVNS. CDR3 in amino acids: CASSGATEAFF. CDR3 coding DNA: TGTGCCAGTAGTGGGGCCACTGAAGCTTTCTTT.

The chain employs TRBV18 and TRBJ1-2; possibly TRBD1 for D (5 bases). The CDR3 runs 17 residues. Trimming removed 0 bases at V and 4 bases at J, with 18 bases between. Germline CDR1 reads KGHSH; CDR2 reads LQKENI. CDR3 region: CASSPPRWGSLFYGYTF. CDR3 DNA sequence: TGTGCCAGCTCACCACCGCGCTGGGGCAGCCTATTCTATGGCTACACCTTC.

The genes are TRBV9 and TRBJ2-5, with D perhaps TRBD2 (6 bases). Germline assignment: CDR1 SGDLS and CDR2 YYNGEE. V was pared by 4 bases and J by 2 bases, with 12 bases between. CDR3 length equals 14 residues. The DNA for the CDR3 is TGTGCCAGCAGCCCGAGCGGGTCTCAAGAGACCCAGTACTTC. Its translation: CASSPSGSQETQYF.

CDR3 bases: TGTGCCAGTAGTACCTTAACCGGGACTAGCGGGAGTAAGGATGAGCAGTTCTTC. Protein sequence: CASSTLTGTSGSKDEQFF. This chain links TRBV19 with TRBJ2-1; 14 bases align to TRBD2. Germline loops: CDR1 LNHDA, CDR2 SQIVND (reference sequence). The V gene end was trimmed by 4 bases and the J gene end by 8 bases; junction bases not matched to a gene: 13. The CDR3 has 18 residues.

The chain recombines TRBV9 with TRBJ2-7; D is ambiguous. This CDR3 is built from 15 residues. Deletions cut 0 bases from V and 5 bases from J, with 15 bases between. Germline V gene sequence: CDR1 SGDLS, CDR2 YYNGEE. CDR3 protein: CASSVGPRIWDEQYF. The CDR3 region has the DNA TGTGCCAGCAGCGTAGGCCCGCGGATTTGGGACGAGCAGTACTTC.

The rearrangement uses TRBV4-2 and TRBJ1-6; no clear D gene. Germline CDR1 LGHNA, CDR2 YNFKEQ. CDR3 length: 13 amino acids. Trimming pared 0 bases from V and 6 bases from J, leaving 3 bases between. The CDR3 coding sequence is TGTGCCAGCAGCCAAGACTTTAATTCACCCCTCCACTTT. Encoded protein: CASSQDFNSPLHF.

The J gene is TRBJ1-2, the V gene TRBV6-1; tentatively, D is TRBD1 (6 bases). This CDR3 has 13 residues. Trimming took off 6 bases at V and 4 bases at J, with 12 bases between the two ends. Germline CDR1 and CDR2: MNHNS and SASEGT. The CDR3 DNA sequence: TGTGCCAGCAGCTTGGGACAATTCTATGGCTACACCTTC. The encoded protein is CASSLGQFYGYTF.

The chain has TRBV5-6 and TRBJ1-2; TRBD1 might be the D (6 bases). The CDR3 is made up of 11 amino acids. V shed 5 bases and J shed 8 bases, with 10 bases lying between them. Germline-derived CDR1 and CDR2 are SGHDT and YYEEEE. In DNA form, the CDR3 reads TGTGCCAGCAGGTTTACAGGGGGCTACACCTTC. It yields the protein CASRFTGGYTF.

The J gene is TRBJ1-2, the V gene TRBV5-1; a possible D gene is TRBD1 (6 bases). This CDR3 spans 16 amino acids. Germline V lookup: CDR1 SGHRS, CDR2 YFSETQ. Trimming took 0 bases from V and 4 from J, leaving 16 bases between them. CDR3: CASSLGGGGTSYGYTF. The CDR3, as DNA: TGCGCCAGCAGCTTGGGTGGTGGGGGCACCTCCTATGGCTACACCTTC.

The chain combines TRBV19 with TRBJ1-2; no clear D. The CDR3 extends over 15 amino acids. Germline assignment: CDR1 LNHDA and CDR2 SQIVND (reference sequence). Trimming left V 6 bases short and J 6 bases short, with 20 bases between. In DNA form, the CDR3 reads TGTGCCAGTAGCCGCCCCGTGTTTGAGGAACATGGCTACACCTTC. As protein: CASSRPVFEEHGYTF.

The genes are TRBV4-1 and TRBJ2-7; 14 nucleotides match TRBD2. V lost 4 bases and J lost 3; bases outside the gene matches: 11. This CDR3 is built from 18 residues. Per germline, CDR1 MGHRA and CDR2 YSYEKL. The CDR3 bases are TGCGCCAGCAGCCCTGCTCCCGGACTAGCGGGAGGAAGCTACGAGCAGTACTTC. Translating it yields CASSPAPGLAGGSYEQYF.

This chain connects TRBV27 to TRBJ2-1, with 8 bases that match TRBD1. The ends lost 8 bases at V and 9 bases at J; junction bases unmatched: 12. CDR3 length: 14 amino acids. Per the germline V gene, CDR1 is MNHEY and CDR2 is SMNVEV (reference sequence). As DNA, the CDR3 is TGTGCCAGCCGACGAGGGCAGGGGGCGAGTGAGCAGTTCTTC. Its protein product is CASRRGQGASEQFF.

The genes are TRBV19 and TRBJ2-2; 9 bases fit TRBD1. This CDR3 has 15 residues. Germline-derived CDR1 and CDR2 are LNHDA and SQIVND (reference sequence). The V segment lost 6 bases and the J segment 4 bases; nucleotides outside the gene matches: 6. The CDR3 protein is CASSPLTGGTGELFF. CDR3 sequence (DNA): TGTGCCAGTAGCCCGTTGACAGGGGGCACCGGGGAGCTGTTTTTT.

This chain uses TRBV25-1 with TRBJ2-5; maybe TRBD2 (7 bases). V lost 3 bases to trimming and J lost 4 bases, with 15 bases between them. Looked up from germline, CDR1 is MGHDK and CDR2 is SYGVNS. The CDR3 is made up of 15 amino acids. The CDR3 region is CASSEIWGGGETQYF. CDR3 coding DNA: TGTGCCAGCAGTGAGATTTGGGGGGGCGGAGAGACCCAGTACTTC.

This clone occurred a few times. The junction departs from germline at one end; a sequencing error may be responsible. The J gene is TRBJ2-4, the V gene TRBV9; possibly TRBD1 for D (5 bases). This CDR3 has 16 amino acids. Germline values: CDR1 SGDLS, CDR2 YYNGEE. DNA for the CDR3: TGTGCCAGCAGCGTGGGAATAGGGGTAGCCAAAAACAGTCAGTACTTC. Translated, it gives CASSVGIGVAKNSQYF.